The next 3 T cell receptor beta chains were all read from a single sample in a study of T-cell reconstitution after alpha-beta-depleted transplantation in children. Preparation of the TCRbeta library used unique molecular identifiers. TCRdb re-called the PCR reads with MiXCR, one entry per CDR3 protein. The sample includes 780,000 or so distinct CDR3 sequences, around 15% of them seen just once. Here the sequenced sample was PBMCs, mostly from graft donor cells, taken 360 days after TCRalphabeta/CD19-depleted stem cell transplant. These receptors all come from a male patient younger than 18 who had a stem cell transplant for acute lymphoblastic leukemia, so the T cells may come from the graft donor.

The genes are TRBV11-2 and TRBJ1-3, with D perhaps TRBD1 (6 bases). V lost 1 base and J lost 1, with 11 bases in between. Germline V lookup: CDR1 SGHAT, CDR2 FQNNGV. This CDR3 contains 16 residues. CDR3 nucleotides: TGTGCCAGCAGCTTAGGGAAGGGGGTATCTGGAAACACCATATATTTT. Translating it yields CASSLGKGVSGNTIYF. The variable domain in full, with the rest retrieved from reference TRBV11-2 and TRBJ1-3, is EAGVAQSPRYKIIEKRQSVAFWCNPISGHATLYWYQQILGQGPKLLIQFQNNGVVDDSQLPKDRFSAERLKGVDSTLKIQPAKLEDSAVYLCASSLGKGVSGNTIYFGEGSWLTVV.

This chain links TRBV20-1 with TRBJ2-1; perhaps TRBD2 as D (6 bases). Germline CDR1 is DFQATT and CDR2 is SNEGSKA (reference sequence). V was clipped by 4 bases and J by 6 bases, with 16 bases between them. The CDR3 is made up of 14 amino acids. DNA of the CDR3: TGCAGTGCTAATCCCTGGGGGGTCCGCAATGAGCAGTTCTTC. This encodes CSANPWGVRNEQFF.

The genes are TRBV11-2 and TRBJ2-1; possibly TRBD2 for D (6 bases). Per the germline V gene, CDR1 is SGHAT and CDR2 is FQNNGV. Trimming left V 0 bases short and J 4 bases short, with 13 bases between. This CDR3 region has 16 residues. The CDR3 DNA reads as TGTGCCAGCAGCTTAGAGTTTCGGGACTCGTACAATGAGCAGTTCTTC. It is translated as CASSLEFRDSYNEQFF. The full variable domain, its missing parts supplied by reference TRBV11-2 and TRBJ2-1, is EAGVAQSPRYKIIEKRQSVAFWCNPISGHATLYWYQQILGQGPKLLIQFQNNGVVDDSQLPKDRFSAERLKGVDSTLKIQPAKLEDSAVYLCASSLEFRDSYNEQFFGPGTRLTVL.